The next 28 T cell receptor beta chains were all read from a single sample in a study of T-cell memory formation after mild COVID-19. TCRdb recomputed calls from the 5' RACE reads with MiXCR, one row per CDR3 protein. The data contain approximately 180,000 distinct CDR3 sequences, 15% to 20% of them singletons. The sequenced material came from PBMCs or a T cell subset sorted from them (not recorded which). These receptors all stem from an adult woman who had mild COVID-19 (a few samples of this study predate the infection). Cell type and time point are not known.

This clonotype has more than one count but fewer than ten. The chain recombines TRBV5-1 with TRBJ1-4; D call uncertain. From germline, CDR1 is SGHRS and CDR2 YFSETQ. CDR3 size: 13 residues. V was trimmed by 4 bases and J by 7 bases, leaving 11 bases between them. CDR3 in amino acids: CASSTKGGEKLFF. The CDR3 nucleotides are TGCGCCAGCAGCACGAAGGGTGGTGAAAAACTGTTTTTT.

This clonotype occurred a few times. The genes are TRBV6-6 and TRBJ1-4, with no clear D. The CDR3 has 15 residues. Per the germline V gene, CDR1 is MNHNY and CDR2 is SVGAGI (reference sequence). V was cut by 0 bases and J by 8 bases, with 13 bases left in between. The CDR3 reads CASSYSDPQGEKLFF. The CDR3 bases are TGTGCCAGCAGTTACTCGGATCCCCAAGGGGAAAAACTGTTTTTT.

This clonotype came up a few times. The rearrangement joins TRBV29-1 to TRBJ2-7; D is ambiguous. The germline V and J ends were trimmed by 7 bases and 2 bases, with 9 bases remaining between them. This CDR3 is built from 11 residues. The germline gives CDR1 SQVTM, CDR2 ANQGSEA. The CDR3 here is CSATLPYEQYF. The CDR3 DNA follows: TGCAGCGCCACTCTCCCCTACGAGCAGTACTTC.

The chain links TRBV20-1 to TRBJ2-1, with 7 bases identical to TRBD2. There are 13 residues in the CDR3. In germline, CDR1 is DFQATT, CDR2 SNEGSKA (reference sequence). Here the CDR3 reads CGTSGAAPSGQFF. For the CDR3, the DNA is TGCGGCACCTCAGGCGCGGCGCCTAGCGGGCAGTTCTTC.

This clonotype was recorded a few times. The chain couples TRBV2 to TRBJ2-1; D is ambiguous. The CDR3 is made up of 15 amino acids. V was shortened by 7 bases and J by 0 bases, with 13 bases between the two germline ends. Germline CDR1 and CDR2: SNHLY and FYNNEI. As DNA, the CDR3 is TGTGCCAGCAAGGAGCAGGAGAGCTCCTACAATGAGCAGTTCTTC. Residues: CASKEQESSYNEQFF.

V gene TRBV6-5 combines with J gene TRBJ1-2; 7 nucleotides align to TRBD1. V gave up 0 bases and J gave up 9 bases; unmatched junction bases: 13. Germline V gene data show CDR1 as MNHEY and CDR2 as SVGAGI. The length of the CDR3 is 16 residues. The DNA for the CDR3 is TGTGCCAGCAGTTACTCGAATACAGGGGCCCTTTCCAGCTACACCTTC. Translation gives CASSYSNTGALSSYTF.

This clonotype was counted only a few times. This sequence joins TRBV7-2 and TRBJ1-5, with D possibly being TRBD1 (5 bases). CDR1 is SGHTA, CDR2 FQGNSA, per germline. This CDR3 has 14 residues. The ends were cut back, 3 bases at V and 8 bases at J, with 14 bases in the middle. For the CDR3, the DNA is TGTGCCAGCAGCTTCGAGCCAGGGTTGAAGCCCCAGCATTTT. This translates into CASSFEPGLKPQHF.

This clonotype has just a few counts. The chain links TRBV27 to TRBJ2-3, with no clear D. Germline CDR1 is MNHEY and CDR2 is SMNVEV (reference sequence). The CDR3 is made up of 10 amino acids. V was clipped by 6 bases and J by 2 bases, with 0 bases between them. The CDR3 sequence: CASSTDTQYF. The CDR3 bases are TGTGCCAGCAGCACAGATACGCAGTATTTT.

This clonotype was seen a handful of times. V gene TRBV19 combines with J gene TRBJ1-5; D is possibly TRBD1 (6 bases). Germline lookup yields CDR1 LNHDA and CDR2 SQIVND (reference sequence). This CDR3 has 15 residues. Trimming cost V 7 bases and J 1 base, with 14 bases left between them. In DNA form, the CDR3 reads TGTGCCAGTATCAGAACGCAGGGGAGCAATCAGCCCCAGCATTTT. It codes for CASIRTQGSNQPQHF. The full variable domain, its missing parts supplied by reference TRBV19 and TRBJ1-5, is DGGITQSPKYLFRKEGQNVTLSCEQNLNHDAMYWYRQDPGQGLRLIYYSQIVNDFQKGDIAEGYSVSREKKESFPLTVTSAQKNPTAFYLCASIRTQGSNQPQHFGDGTRLSIL.

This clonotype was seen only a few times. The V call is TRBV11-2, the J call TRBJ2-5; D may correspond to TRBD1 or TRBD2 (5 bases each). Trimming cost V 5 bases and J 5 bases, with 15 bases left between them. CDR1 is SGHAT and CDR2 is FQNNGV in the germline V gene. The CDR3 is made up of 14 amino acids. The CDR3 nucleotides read TGTGCCAGCAGCCCCGGGACCCCGGGCGAGACCCAGTACTTC. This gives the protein CASSPGTPGETQYF.

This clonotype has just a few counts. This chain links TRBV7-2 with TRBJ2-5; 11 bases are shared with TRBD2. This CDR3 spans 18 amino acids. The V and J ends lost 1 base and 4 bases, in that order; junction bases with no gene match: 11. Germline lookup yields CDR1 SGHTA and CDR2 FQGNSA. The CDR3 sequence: CASSLGRLAGQRGETQYF. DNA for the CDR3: TGTGCCAGCAGCTTAGGGAGACTAGCGGGACAAAGGGGAGAGACCCAGTACTTC.

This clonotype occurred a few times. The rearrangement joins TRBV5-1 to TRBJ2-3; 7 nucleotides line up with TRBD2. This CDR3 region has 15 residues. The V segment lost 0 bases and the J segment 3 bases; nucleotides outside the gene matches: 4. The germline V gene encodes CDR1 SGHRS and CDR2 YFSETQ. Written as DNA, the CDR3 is TGCGCCAGCAGCTTGGGAACGGGAGGAACAGATACGCAGTATTTT. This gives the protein CASSLGTGGTDTQYF.

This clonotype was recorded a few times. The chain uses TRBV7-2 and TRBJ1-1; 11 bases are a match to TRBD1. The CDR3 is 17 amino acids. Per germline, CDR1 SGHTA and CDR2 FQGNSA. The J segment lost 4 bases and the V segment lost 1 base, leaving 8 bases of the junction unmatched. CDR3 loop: CASSLVDSGTGGTEAFF. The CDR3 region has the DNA TGTGCCAGCAGCTTAGTCGATTCCGGGACAGGGGGCACTGAAGCTTTCTTT.

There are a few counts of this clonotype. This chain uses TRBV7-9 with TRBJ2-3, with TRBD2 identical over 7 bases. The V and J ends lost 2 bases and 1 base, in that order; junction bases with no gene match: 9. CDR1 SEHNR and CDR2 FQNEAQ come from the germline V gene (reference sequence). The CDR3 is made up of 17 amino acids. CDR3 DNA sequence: TGTGCCAGCAGCTTAAGCGCGTCTAGCGGCCGCACAGATACGCAGTATTTT. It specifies CASSLSASSGRTDTQYF.

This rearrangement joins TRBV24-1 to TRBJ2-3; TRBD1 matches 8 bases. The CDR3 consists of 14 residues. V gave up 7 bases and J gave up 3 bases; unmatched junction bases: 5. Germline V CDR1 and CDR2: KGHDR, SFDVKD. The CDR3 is CATRGQGRTDTQYF. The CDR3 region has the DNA TGTGCCACCAGAGGACAGGGTCGTACAGATACGCAGTATTTT.

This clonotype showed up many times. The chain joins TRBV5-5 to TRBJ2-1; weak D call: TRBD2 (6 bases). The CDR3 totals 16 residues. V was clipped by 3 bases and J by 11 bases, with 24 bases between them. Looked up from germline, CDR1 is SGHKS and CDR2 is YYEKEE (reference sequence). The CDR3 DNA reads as TGTGCCAGCAGCTGGAGGGACGCCGATATGTACACCAAGCAGTTCTTC. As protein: CASSWRDADMYTKQFF.

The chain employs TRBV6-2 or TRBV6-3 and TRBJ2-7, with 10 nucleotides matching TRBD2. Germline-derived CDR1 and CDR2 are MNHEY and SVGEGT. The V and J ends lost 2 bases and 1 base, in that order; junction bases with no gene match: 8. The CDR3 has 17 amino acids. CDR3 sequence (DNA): TGTGCCAGCAGTTACCTAGCGGGAGTCCCCAGGTCCTACGAGCAGTACTTC. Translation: CASSYLAGVPRSYEQYF.

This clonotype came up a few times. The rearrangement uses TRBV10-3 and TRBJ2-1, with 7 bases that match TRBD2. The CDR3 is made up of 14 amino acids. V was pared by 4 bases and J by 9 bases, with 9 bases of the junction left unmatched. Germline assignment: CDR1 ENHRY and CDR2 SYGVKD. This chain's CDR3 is CAISAGGSFSEQFF. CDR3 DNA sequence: TGTGCCATCAGTGCGGGGGGTAGCTTCAGTGAGCAGTTCTTC.

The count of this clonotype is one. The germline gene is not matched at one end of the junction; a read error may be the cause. CDR3: CARSLAGSGHTEAFF. CDR3 sequence (DNA): TGCGCCAGAAGCTTGGCCGGTTCTGGCCACACTGAAGCTTTCTTT. The rearrangement links TRBV5-1 to TRBJ1-1; D not certain. The V gene's germline CDR1 is SGHRS and CDR2 YFSETQ. CDR3 size: 15 residues.

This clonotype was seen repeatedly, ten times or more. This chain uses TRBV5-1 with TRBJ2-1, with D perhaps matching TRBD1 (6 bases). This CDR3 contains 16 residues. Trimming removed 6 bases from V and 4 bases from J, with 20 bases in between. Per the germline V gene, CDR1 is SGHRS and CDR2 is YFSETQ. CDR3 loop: CASKTQGGRGYNEQFF. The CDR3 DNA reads TGCGCCAGCAAAACCCAAGGGGGACGGGGATACAATGAGCAGTTCTTC.

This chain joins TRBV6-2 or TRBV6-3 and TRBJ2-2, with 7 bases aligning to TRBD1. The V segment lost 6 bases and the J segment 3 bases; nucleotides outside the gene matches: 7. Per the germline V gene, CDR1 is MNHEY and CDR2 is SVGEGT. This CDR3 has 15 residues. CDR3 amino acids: CASSQQGSYTGELFF. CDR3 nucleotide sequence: TGTGCCAGCAGCCAACAGGGGTCCTACACCGGGGAGCTGTTTTTT.

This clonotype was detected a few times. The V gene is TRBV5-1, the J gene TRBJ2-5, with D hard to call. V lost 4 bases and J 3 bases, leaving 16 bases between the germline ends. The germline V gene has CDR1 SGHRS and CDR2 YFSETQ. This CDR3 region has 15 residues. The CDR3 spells CASSVGPGVKETQYF. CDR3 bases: TGCGCCAGCAGCGTCGGACCCGGAGTTAAAGAGACCCAGTACTTC.

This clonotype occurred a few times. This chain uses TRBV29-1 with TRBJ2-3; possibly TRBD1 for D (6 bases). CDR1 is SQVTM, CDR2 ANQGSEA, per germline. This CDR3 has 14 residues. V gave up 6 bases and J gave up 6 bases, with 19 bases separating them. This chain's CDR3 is CSVHLDRISDTQYF. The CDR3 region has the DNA TGCAGCGTCCACTTAGACAGGATTTCTGATACGCAGTATTTT.

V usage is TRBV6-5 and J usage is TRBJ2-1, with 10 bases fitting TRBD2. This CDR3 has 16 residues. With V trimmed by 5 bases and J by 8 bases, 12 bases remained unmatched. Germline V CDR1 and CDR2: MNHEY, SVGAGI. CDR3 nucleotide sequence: TGTGCCAGCAGTCCCCAGCGGGGGGGCCGTCGGGATGAGCAGTTCTTC. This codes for CASSPQRGGRRDEQFF.

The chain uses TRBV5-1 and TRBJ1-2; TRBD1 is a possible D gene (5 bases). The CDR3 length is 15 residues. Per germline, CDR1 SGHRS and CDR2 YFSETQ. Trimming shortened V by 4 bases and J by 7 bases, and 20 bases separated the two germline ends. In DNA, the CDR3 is TGCGCCAGCAGCCCTATTACGGGGCCAGCTGGTGGCTACACCTTC. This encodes CASSPITGPAGGYTF.

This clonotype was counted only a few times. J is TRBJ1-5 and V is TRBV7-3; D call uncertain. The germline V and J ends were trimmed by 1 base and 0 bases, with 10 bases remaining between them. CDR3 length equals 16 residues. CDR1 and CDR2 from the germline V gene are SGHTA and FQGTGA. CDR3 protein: CASSLIGRYSNQPQHF. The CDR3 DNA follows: TGTGCCAGCAGCTTAATCGGCAGATATAGCAATCAGCCCCAGCATTTT.

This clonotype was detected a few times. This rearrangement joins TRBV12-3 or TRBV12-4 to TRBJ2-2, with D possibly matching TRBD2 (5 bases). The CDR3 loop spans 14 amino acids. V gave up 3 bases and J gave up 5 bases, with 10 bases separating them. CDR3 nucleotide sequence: TGTGCCAGCAGTTTTCAACTAGTAACCGGGGAGCTGTTTTTT. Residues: CASSFQLVTGELFF.

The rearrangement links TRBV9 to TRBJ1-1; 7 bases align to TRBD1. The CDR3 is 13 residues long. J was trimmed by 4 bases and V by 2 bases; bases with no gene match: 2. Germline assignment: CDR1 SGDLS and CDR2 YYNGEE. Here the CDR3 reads CASSVTGSTEAFF. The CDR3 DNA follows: TGTGCCAGCAGCGTGACAGGGTCCACTGAAGCTTTCTTT.